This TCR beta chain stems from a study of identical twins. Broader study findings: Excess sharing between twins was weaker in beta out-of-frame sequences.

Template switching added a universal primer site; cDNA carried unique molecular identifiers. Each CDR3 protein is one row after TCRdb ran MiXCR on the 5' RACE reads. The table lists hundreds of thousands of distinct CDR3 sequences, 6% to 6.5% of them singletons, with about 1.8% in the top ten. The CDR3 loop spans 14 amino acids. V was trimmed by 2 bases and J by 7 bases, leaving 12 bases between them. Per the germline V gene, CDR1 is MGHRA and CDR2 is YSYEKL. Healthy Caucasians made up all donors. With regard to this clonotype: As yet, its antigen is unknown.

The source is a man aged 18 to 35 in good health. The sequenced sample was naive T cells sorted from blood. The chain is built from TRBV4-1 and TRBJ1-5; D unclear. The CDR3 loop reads CASSQHAVGQPQHF. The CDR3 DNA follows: TGCGCCAGCAGCCAACATGCCGTGGGACAGCCCCAGCATTTT.